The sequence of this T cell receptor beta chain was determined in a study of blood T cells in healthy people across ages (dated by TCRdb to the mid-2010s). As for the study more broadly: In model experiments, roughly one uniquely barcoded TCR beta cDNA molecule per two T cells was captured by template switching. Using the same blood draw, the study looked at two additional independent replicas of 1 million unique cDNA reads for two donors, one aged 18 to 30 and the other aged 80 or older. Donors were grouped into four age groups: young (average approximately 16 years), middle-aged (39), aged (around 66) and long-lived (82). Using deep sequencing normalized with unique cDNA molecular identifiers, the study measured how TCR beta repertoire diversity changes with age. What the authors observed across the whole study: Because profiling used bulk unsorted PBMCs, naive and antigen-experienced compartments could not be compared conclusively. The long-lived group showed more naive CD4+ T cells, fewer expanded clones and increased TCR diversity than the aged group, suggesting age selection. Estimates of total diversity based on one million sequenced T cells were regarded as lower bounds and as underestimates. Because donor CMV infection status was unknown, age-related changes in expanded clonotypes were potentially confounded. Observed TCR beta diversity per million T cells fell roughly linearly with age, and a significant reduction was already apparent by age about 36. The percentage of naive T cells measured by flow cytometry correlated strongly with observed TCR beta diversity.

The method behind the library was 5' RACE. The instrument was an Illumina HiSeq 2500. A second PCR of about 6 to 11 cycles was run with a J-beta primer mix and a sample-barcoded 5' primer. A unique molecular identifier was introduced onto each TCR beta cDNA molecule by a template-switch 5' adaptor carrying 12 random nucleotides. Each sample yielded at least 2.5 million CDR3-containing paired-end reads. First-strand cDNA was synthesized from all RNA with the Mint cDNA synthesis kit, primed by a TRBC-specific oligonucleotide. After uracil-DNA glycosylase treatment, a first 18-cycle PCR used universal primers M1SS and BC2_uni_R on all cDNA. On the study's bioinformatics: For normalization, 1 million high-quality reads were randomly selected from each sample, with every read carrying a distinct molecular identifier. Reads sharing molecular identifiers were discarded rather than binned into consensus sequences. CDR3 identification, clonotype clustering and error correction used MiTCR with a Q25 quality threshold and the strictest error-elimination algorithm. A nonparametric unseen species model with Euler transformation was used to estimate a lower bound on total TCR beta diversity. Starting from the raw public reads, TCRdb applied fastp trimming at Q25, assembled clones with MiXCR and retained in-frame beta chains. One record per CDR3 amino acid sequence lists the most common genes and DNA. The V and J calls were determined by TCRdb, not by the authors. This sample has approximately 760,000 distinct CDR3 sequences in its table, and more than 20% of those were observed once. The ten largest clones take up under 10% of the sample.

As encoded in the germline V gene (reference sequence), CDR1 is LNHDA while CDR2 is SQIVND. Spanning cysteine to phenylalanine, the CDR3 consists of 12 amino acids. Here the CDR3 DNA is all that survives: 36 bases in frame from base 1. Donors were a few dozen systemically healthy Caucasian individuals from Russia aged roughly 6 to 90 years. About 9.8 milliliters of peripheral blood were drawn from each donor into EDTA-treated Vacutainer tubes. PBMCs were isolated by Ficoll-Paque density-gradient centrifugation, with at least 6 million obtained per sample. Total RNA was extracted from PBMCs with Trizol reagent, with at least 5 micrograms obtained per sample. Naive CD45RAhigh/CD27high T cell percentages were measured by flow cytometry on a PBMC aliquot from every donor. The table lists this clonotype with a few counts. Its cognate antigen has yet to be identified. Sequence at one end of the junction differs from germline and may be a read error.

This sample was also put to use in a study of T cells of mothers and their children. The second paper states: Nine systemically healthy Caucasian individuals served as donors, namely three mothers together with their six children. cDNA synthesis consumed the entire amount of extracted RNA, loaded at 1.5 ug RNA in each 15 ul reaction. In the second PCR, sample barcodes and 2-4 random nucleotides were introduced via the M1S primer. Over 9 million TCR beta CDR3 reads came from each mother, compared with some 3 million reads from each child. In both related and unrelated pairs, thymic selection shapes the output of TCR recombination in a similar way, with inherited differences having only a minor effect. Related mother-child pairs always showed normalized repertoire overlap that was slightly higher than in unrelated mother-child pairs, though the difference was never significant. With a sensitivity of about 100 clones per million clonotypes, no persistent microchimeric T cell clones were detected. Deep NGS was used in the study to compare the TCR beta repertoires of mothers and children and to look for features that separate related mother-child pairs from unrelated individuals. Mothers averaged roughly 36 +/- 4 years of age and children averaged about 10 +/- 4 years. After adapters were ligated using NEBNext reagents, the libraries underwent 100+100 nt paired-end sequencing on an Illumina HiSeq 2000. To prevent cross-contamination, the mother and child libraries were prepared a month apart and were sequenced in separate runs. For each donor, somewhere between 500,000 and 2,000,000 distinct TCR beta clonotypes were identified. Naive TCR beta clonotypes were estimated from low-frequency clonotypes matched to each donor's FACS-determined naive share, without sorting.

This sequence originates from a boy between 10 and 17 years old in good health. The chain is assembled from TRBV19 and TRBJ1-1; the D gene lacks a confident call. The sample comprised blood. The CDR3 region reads CASIIENTEAFF. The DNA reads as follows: TGTGCCAGTATTATAGAGAACACTGAAGCTTTCTTT. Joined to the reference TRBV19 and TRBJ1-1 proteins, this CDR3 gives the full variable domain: DGGITQSPKYLFRKEGQNVTLSCEQNLNHDAMYWYRQDPGQGLRLIYYSQIVNDFQKGDIAEGYSVSREKKESFPLTVTSAQKNPTAFYLCASIIENTEAFFGQGTRLTVV.